This T cell receptor beta chain was sequenced for a study of post-analysis software for immune sequencing data. Whole-study results and caveats: Controls had lower frequencies than patients of roughly five TRBV segments, which included TRBV5-6, TRBV5-1 and TRBV20-1.

Unique molecular identifiers tagged the TCR beta cDNA libraries. Out of about 1 to 11 million T cells, a few hundred thousand cDNA molecules were generated. TCRdb re-derived calls from the PCR reads in MiXCR, one entry per CDR3 protein. This table holds about 820,000 distinct CDR3 sequences, roughly 58% found once. Deletions cut 0 bases from V and 1 base from J, with 7 bases between. Germline V gives CDR1 ENHRY, CDR2 SYGVKD. The CDR3 runs 15 residues. Notes on this clonotype: Antigen: not known.

The chain recombines TRBV10-3 with TRBJ2-1; D is ambiguous. The TCR sequence derives from a girl under 18 with multiple sclerosis. The sequencing sample was made of blood. The CDR3 nucleotides read TGTGCCATCAGTGAGTCAAAGACTTCCTACAATGAGCAGTTCTTC. It is translated as CAISESKTSYNEQFF.